The text below deals with one T cell receptor beta chain. TCRdb's table, derived via immunoSEQ multiplex PCR, lists solely in-frame clones and lacks some. The sample has approximately 81,000 clones; almost 85% are singletons. Germline V gene sequence: CDR1 MDHEN, CDR2 SYDVKM. The CDR3 has 11 residues. Deletions cut 8 bases from V and 11 bases from J, with 10 bases between. This entry comes from a study of blood T cell repertoires in COVID-19. This rearrangement joins TRBV28 to TRBJ1-6, with D possibly being TRBD1 (5 bases). The sequence was obtained from a human donor in a cohort sampled during active COVID-19. Sequencing was performed on peripheral blood. The CDR3 coding sequence is TGTGCCAGCGGGGGGTTTACACCCCTCCACTTT. It specifies CASGGFTPLHF.